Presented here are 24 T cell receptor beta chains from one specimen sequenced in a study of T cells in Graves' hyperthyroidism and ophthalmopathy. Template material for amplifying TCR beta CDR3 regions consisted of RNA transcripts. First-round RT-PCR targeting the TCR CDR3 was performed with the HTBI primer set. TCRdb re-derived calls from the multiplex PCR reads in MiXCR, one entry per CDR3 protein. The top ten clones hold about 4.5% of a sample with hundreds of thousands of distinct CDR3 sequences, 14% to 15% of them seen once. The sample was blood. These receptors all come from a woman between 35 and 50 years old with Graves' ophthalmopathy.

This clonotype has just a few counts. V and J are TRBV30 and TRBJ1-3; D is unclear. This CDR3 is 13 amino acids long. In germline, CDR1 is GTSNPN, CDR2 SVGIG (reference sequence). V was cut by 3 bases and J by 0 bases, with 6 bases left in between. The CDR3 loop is CAWSRASGNTIYF. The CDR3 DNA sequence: TGTGCCTGGAGCCGGGCCTCTGGAAACACCATATATTTT.

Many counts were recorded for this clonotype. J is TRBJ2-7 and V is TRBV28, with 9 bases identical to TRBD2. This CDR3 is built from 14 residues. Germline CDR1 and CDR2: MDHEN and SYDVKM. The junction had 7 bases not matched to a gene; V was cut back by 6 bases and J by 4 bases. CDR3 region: CASRGRLAVYEQYF. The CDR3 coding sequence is TGTGCCAGCAGGGGCCGACTAGCGGTTTACGAGCAGTACTTC.

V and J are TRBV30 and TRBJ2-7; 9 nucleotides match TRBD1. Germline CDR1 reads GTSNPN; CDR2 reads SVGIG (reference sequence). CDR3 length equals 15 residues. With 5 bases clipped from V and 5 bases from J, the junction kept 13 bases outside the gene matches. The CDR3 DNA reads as TGTGCCTGGCTTGGCCGGGACAGGGAGTCCGACGAGCAGTACTTC. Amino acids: CAWLGRDRESDEQYF. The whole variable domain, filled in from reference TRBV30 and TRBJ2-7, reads SQTIHQWPATLVQPVGSPLSLECTVEGTSNPNLYWYRQAAGRGLQLLFYSVGIGQISSEVPQNLSASRPQDRQFILSSKKLLLSDSGFYLCAWLGRDRESDEQYFGPGTRLTVT.

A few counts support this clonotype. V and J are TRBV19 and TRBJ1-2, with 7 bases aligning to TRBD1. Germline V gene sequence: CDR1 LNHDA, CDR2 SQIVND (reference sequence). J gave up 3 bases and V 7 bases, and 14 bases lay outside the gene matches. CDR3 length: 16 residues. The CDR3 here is CASKEGAHVPDYGYTF. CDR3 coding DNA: TGTGCCAGTAAAGAGGGGGCGCACGTTCCGGACTATGGCTACACCTTC.

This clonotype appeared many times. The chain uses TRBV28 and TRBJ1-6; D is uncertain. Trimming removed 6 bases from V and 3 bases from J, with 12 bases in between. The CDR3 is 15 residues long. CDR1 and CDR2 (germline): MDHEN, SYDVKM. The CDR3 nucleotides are TGTGCCAGCAGGGCCCCAGTGGACTATAATTCACCCCTCCACTTT. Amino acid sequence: CASRAPVDYNSPLHF.

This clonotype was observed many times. The CDR3 DNA reads as TGTGCCAGCGGAGGACTAGCGGGAGTGGGGGAGCAGTACTTC. Encoded protein: CASGGLAGVGEQYF. This chain links TRBV6-1 with TRBJ2-7; 13 bases fit TRBD2. Unmatched junction bases numbered 8, after V lost 8 bases and J lost 7 bases. Germline V gene sequence: CDR1 MNHNS, CDR2 SASEGT. The CDR3 runs 14 residues.

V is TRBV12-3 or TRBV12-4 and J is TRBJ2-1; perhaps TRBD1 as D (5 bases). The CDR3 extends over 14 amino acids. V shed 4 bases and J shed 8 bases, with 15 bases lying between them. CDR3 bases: TGTGCCAGCAGTTCCCCCAGGCAGGGCTATGAGCAGTTCTTC. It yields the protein CASSSPRQGYEQFF.

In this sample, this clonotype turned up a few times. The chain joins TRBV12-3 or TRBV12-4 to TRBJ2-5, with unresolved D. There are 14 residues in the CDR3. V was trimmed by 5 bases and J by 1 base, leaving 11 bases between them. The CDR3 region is CASSPGVIQETQYF. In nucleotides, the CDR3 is TGTGCCAGCAGTCCCGGAGTTATCCAAGAGACCCAGTACTTC.

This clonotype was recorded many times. CDR3: CASSLRGRVNSPLHF. In DNA form, the CDR3 reads TGTGCCAGCAGTTTAAGGGGCAGGGTGAATTCACCCCTCCACTTT. V usage is TRBV12-3 or TRBV12-4 and J usage is TRBJ1-6, with a tentative D call TRBD1 (5 bases). The CDR3 loop spans 15 amino acids. The germline V and J ends were trimmed by 2 bases and 7 bases, with 12 bases remaining between them.

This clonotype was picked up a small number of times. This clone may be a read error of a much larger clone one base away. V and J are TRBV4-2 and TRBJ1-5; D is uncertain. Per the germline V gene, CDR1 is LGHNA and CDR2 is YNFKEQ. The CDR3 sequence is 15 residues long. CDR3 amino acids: CASSQDPGSDQPQHF. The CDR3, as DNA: TGTGCCAGCAGCCAAGATCCGGGTAGCGATCAGCCCCAGCATTTT.

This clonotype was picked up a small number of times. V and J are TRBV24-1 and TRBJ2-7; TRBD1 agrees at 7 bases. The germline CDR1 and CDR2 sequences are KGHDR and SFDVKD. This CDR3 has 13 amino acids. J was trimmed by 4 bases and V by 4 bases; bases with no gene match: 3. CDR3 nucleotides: TGTGCCACCAGTGACCCCAGGGGGTACGAGCAGTACTTC. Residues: CATSDPRGYEQYF.

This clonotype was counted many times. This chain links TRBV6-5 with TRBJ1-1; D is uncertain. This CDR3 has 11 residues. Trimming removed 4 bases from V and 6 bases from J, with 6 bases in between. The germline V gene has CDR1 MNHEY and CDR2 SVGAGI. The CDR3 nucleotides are TGTGCCAGCAGTTCTGTACCTGAAGCTTTCTTT. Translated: CASSSVPEAFF.

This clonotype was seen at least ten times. The CDR3 sequence is CASSSGTGASYEQYF. CDR3 nucleotide sequence: TGTGCCAGCAGTTCCGGGACAGGGGCCTCCTACGAGCAGTACTTC. The chain combines TRBV12-3 or TRBV12-4 with TRBJ2-7; 10 nucleotides agree with TRBD1. The CDR3 totals 15 residues. After removal of 4 bases from V and 0 bases from J, the junction contained 3 bases not matched to a gene.

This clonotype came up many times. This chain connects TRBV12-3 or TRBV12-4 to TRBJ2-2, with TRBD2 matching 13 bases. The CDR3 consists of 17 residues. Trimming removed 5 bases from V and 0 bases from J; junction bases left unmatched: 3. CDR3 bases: TGTGCCAGCAGTGGGGGACTAGCGGGAACGAACACCGGGGAGCTGTTTTTT. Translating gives CASSGGLAGTNTGELFF.

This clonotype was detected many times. DNA for the CDR3: TGTGCCAGCAGCTTCCGGGGAGGGGATGAGACCCAGTACTTC. Residues: CASSFRGGDETQYF. V usage is TRBV11-3 and J usage is TRBJ2-5; TRBD2 aligns across 7 bases. V dropped 3 bases and J dropped 5; count of bases not matched to a gene: 6. The length of the CDR3 is 14 residues. Germline CDR1 reads SGHNT; CDR2 reads YENEEA.

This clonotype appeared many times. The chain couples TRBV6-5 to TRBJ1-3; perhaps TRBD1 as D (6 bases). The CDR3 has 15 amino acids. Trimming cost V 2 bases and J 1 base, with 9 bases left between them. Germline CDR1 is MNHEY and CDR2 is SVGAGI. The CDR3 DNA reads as TGTGCCAGCAGTTACGGGCAGGGGTCTGGAAACACCATATATTTT. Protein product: CASSYGQGSGNTIYF.

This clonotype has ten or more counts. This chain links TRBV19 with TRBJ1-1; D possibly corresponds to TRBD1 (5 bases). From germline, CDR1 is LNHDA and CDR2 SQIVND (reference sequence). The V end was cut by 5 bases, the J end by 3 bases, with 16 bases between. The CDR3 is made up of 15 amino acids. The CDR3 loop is CASSPPGRVDTEAFF. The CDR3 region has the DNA TGTGCCAGTAGTCCTCCAGGGAGGGTTGACACTGAAGCTTTCTTT.

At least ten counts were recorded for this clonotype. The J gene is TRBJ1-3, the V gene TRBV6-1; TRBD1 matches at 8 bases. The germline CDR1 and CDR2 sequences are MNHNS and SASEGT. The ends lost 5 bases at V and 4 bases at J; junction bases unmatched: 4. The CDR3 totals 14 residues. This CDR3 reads CASSTGQGGNTIYF. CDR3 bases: TGTGCCAGCAGTACCGGACAGGGAGGAAACACCATATATTTT.

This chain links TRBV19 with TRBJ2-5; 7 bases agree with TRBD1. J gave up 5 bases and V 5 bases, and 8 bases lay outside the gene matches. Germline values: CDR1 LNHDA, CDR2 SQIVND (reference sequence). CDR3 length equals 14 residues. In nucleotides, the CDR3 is TGTGCCAGTAGTGGACAGGCCCTTGGGGAGACCCAGTACTTC. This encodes CASSGQALGETQYF.

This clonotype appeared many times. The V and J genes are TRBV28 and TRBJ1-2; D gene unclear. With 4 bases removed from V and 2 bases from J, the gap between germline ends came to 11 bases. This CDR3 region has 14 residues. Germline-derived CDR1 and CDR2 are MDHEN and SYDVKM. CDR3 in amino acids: CASSSLGRNYGYTF. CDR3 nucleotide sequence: TGTGCCAGCAGTTCGTTAGGGAGGAACTATGGCTACACCTTC.

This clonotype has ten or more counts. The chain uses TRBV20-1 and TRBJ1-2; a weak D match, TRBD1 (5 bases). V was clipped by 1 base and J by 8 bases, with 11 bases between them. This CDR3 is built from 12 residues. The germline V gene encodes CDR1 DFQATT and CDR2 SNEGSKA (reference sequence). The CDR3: CSARGDRGGYTF. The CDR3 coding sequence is TGCAGTGCTAGAGGCGACAGAGGAGGCTACACCTTC.

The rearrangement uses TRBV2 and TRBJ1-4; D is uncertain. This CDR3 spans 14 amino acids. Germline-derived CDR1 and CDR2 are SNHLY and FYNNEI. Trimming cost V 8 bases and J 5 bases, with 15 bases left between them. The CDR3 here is CASGRLLSNEKLFF. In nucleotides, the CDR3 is TGTGCCAGCGGCCGACTTCTTTCGAATGAAAAACTGTTTTTT. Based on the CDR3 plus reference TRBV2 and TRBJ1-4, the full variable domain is EPEVTQTPSHQVTQMGQEVILRCVPISNHLYFYWYRQILGQKVEFLVSFYNNEISEKSEIFDDQFSVERPDGSNFTLKIRSTKLEDSAMYFCASGRLLSNEKLFFGSGTQLSVL.

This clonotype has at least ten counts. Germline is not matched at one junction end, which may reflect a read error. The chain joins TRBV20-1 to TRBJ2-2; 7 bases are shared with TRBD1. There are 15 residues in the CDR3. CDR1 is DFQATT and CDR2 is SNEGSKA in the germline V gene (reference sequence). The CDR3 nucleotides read TGCAGTGCTCCCAAACAGGGGAGTAACACCGGGGAGCTGTTTTTC. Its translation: CSAPKQGSNTGELFF.

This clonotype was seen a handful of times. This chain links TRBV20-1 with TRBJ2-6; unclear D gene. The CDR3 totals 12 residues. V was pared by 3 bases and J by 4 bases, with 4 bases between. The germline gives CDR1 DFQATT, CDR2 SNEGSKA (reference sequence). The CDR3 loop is CSASRGANVLTF. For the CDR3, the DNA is TGCAGTGCTAGCCGGGGGGCCAACGTCCTGACTTTC.